These 13 T cell receptor beta chains came from one sample sequenced in a study of CD8 T cells in ankylosing spondylitis. TCRdb re-called the 5' RACE reads through MiXCR, storing one row per CDR3 protein. The sample shows 80,000 to 100,000 distinct CDR3 sequences, about 9.1% of them seen only once. Sequencing was done on a sample of blood, either unsorted or a sorted T cell fraction (not recorded which). The receptors derive from a male donor with ankylosing spondylitis or in good health (not recorded which).

This clonotype was observed at least ten times. The chain has TRBV6-5 and TRBJ1-3, with unresolved D. Germline CDR1 is MNHEY and CDR2 is SVGAGI. The V and J ends lost 5 bases and 0 bases respectively, with 14 bases between them. This CDR3 contains 16 residues. The CDR3 DNA is TGTGCCAGCAGTACTGGACGGAGTAGCTCTGGAAACACCATATATTTT. Translating it yields CASSTGRSSSGNTIYF.

At least ten counts were recorded for this clonotype. The chain is built from TRBV6-5 and TRBJ2-3; 10 bases map to TRBD2. The CDR3 runs to 16 residues. Germline values: CDR1 MNHEY, CDR2 SVGAGI. Trimming cost V 5 bases and J 3 bases; bases outside gene matches: 8. The CDR3 DNA sequence: TGTGCCAGCAGTCCAACTAGCGGGATCCCAACAGATACGCAGTATTTT. Amino acids: CASSPTSGIPTDTQYF.

This clonotype was counted at least ten times. The genes are TRBV2 and TRBJ2-2; 11 nucleotides line up with TRBD1. This CDR3 has 15 residues. The trim removed 6 bases at V and 4 bases at J, leaving 4 bases unmatched. Germline CDR1 SNHLY, CDR2 FYNNEI. CDR3 loop: CASRGDRGSTGELFF. The CDR3 region has the DNA TGTGCCAGCAGGGGGGACAGGGGGAGCACCGGGGAGCTGTTTTTT.

This clonotype was seen a handful of times. V gene TRBV7-6 combines with J gene TRBJ2-3; 7 bases agree with TRBD2. Trimming at V came to 1 base and at J to 0 bases, leaving 10 bases not matched to a gene. The CDR3 runs 18 residues. Looked up from germline, CDR1 is SGHVS and CDR2 is FNYEAQ. CDR3 nucleotides: TGTGCCAGCAGCTTAGGAGGGATAGCGGGCCATAGCACAGATACGCAGTATTTT. Translating it yields CASSLGGIAGHSTDTQYF.

This clonotype was seen many times. The chain joins TRBV5-1 to TRBJ2-1; TRBD2 matches 13 bases. The germline V gene encodes CDR1 SGHRS and CDR2 YFSETQ. V was clipped by 3 bases and J by 1 base; unmatched bases: 13. The CDR3 spans 20 residues. The CDR3 reads CASSSGTSGVMHGSYNEQFF. Here the CDR3 DNA reads TGCGCCAGCAGCTCCGGGACTAGCGGGGTTATGCATGGGTCCTACAATGAGCAGTTCTTC.

The chain has TRBV7-2 and TRBJ1-2; tentative D call: TRBD1 (5 bases). This CDR3 has 16 amino acids. V lost 5 bases and J lost 4, with 20 bases in between. The germline V gene has CDR1 SGHTA and CDR2 FQGNSA. The CDR3, as DNA: TGTGCCAGCAGCCCCCAGGACACCCAGATCCTCTATGGCTACACCTTC. Translated, it gives CASSPQDTQILYGYTF.

This clonotype has a handful of counts. The chain employs TRBV7-3 and TRBJ2-1; 7 bases match TRBD1. The CDR3 runs 16 residues. V was pared by 5 bases and J by 8 bases, with 15 bases of the junction left unmatched. The germline V gene encodes CDR1 SGHTA and CDR2 FQGTGA. CDR3 in amino acids: CASSVDFQGVGDEQFF. DNA for the CDR3: TGTGCCAGCAGCGTAGACTTTCAGGGGGTCGGGGATGAGCAGTTCTTC.

There are many counts of this clonotype. The genes are TRBV5-1 and TRBJ1-1, with D unresolved. The V gene's germline CDR1 is SGHRS and CDR2 YFSETQ. This CDR3 region has 14 residues. V was clipped by 0 bases and J by 1 base, with 7 bases between them. CDR3 amino acids: CASSLEVGNTEAFF. The CDR3 nucleotides are TGCGCCAGCAGCTTGGAGGTGGGGAACACTGAAGCTTTCTTT.

J is TRBJ2-5 and V is TRBV30; tentatively, D is TRBD2 (6 bases). The CDR3 runs to 12 residues. Germline V gene data show CDR1 as GTSNPN and CDR2 as SVGIG (reference sequence). The germline V and J ends were trimmed by 0 bases and 5 bases, with 7 bases remaining between them. The CDR3 sequence is CAWSVAGETQYF. CDR3 coding DNA: TGTGCCTGGAGTGTAGCGGGCGAGACCCAGTACTTC.

This clonotype was observed a handful of times. This chain links TRBV6-5 with TRBJ2-1, with D possibly TRBD2 on 5 matching bases. CDR1 is MNHEY, CDR2 SVGAGI, per germline. CDR3 length equals 15 residues. V shed 2 bases and J shed 6 bases, with 14 bases lying between them. CDR3 DNA sequence: TGTGCCAGCAGTTACGACGGCGTCAGCGGCAATGAGCAGTTCTTC. As protein: CASSYDGVSGNEQFF.

At least ten counts were recorded for this clonotype. The chain combines TRBV12-3 or TRBV12-4 with TRBJ1-5, with D unclear. The CDR3 is made up of 16 amino acids. Trimming shortened V by 6 bases and J by 5 bases, and 20 bases separated the two germline ends. The DNA of the CDR3 is TGTGCCAGCAGCCCCAGTTTGTCTCGAAGCGATCAGCCCCAGCATTTT. Protein: CASSPSLSRSDQPQHF.

The J gene is TRBJ1-5, the V gene TRBV7-9, with D possibly being TRBD1 (6 bases). The germline gives CDR1 SEHNR, CDR2 FQNEAQ (reference sequence). The CDR3 consists of 15 residues. The ends were cut back, 5 bases at V and 7 bases at J, with 18 bases in the middle. The CDR3 DNA sequence: TGTGCCAGCAGCCGCTCTATAACAGGGCCCCAGCCCCAGCATTTT. This encodes CASSRSITGPQPQHF.

This clonotype appeared many times. The gene calls are TRBV15 and TRBJ2-1; D unclear. V lost 0 bases and J lost 4, with 10 bases in between. In germline, CDR1 is LNHNV, CDR2 YYDKDF (reference sequence). The CDR3 loop spans 15 amino acids. The CDR3 DNA follows: TGTGCCACCAGCAGAGATCCGGCAGGTTACAATGAGCAGTTCTTC. The encoded protein is CATSRDPAGYNEQFF.